Sequencing of this T cell receptor (beta chain) was carried out in a study of identical twins. The study's findings and limits: With monozygotic twins, out-of-frame TCR alpha sharing exceeded what models estimated.

This clonotype was detected only a few times. Its antigen remains unknown. The V end lost 1 base, the J end lost 0 bases, and 7 bases lay between the germline ends. Germline loops: CDR1 MNHEY, CDR2 SMNVEV (reference sequence). The CDR3 length is 14 residues. TCRdb itself ran the 5' RACE reads through MiXCR, one entry per CDR3 protein. The table records approximately 190,000 distinct CDR3 sequences, roughly 15% of them present only once. The data were also submitted as part of a second study, on T cells expressing NK-cell markers. From that study: The study found dominant NKG2C+ clonotypes at about 1.0-7.5% of CD8+ T cells in 5 or 6 donors. Where a handful of donors were concerned, these clonotypes also led the CD3+CD56-NKG2C+ fraction.

Sequencing was done on a sample of CD8+ T cells sorted from blood. The gene calls are TRBV27 and TRBJ2-7; D is unclear. This TCR was sampled from a woman younger than 30 in good health. CDR3 sequence (DNA): TGTGCCAGCAGTTTATATGGCCACTCCTACGAGCAGTACTTC. Amino acid sequence: CASSLYGHSYEQYF.